The 27 T cell receptor beta chains reported below all come from one sample, sequenced in a study of T-cell memory formation after mild COVID-19. Via MiXCR, TCRdb re-called the 5' RACE reads, giving one row per CDR3 protein. The sample has some 600,000 distinct CDR3 sequences, roughly 17% seen once. The specimen was PBMCs or a T cell subset sorted from them (not recorded which). These receptors were collected from an adult woman who had mild COVID-19 (a few samples of this study predate the infection). Cell type and time point are not known.

The chain joins TRBV30 to TRBJ1-3, with D perhaps matching TRBD1 (6 bases). The CDR3 has 15 amino acids. Germline CDR1 GTSNPN, CDR2 SVGIG (reference sequence). Trimming removed 3 bases at V and 0 bases at J, with 12 bases between. The CDR3 here is CAWSDTGSSGNTIYF. The CDR3 region has the DNA TGTGCCTGGAGCGATACAGGGAGCTCTGGAAACACCATATATTTT.

This clonotype was found a few times. The chain employs TRBV12-3 or TRBV12-4 and TRBJ1-5; TRBD1 agrees at 7 bases. The J segment lost 2 bases and the V segment lost 5 bases, leaving 9 bases of the junction unmatched. The length of the CDR3 is 16 residues. CDR3 bases: TGTGCCAGCAGTCTTTCAGGGGGTAGGGGCAATCAGCCCCAGCATTTT. Translated, it gives CASSLSGGRGNQPQHF.

This clonotype occurred a few times. The chain combines TRBV7-9 with TRBJ2-1; a possible D gene is TRBD1 (6 bases). This CDR3 comprises 15 residues. Trimming pared 3 bases from V and 4 bases from J, leaving 13 bases between. The germline gives CDR1 SEHNR, CDR2 FQNEAQ (reference sequence). As DNA, the CDR3 is TGTGCCAGCAGCTTCCGGGACACCCGGTACAATGAGCAGTTCTTC. It is translated as CASSFRDTRYNEQFF.

This clonotype was seen a handful of times. V is TRBV5-6 and J is TRBJ2-7; the match to TRBD2 covers 14 bases. V lost 0 bases to trimming and J lost 8 bases; unmatched junction nucleotides: 4. Germline V lookup: CDR1 SGHDT, CDR2 YYEEEE. This CDR3 has 15 residues. The CDR3: CASSLGGLAGDKQYF. Written as DNA, the CDR3 is TGTGCCAGCAGCTTGGGGGGACTAGCGGGAGATAAGCAGTACTTC.

The chain links TRBV7-9 to TRBJ2-7; the match to TRBD2 covers 8 bases. V trimming: 7 bases; J trimming: 5 bases; junction bases outside the gene matches: 13. This CDR3 is built from 15 residues. The germline V gene encodes CDR1 SEHNR and CDR2 FQNEAQ (reference sequence). Here the CDR3 reads CASKGLLAGLNEQYF. CDR3 nucleotides: TGTGCCAGCAAGGGTTTGCTAGCGGGTCTGAACGAGCAGTACTTC.

This clonotype was found a few times. The chain joins TRBV6-1 to TRBJ2-5, with 8 bases identical to TRBD2. There are 16 residues in the CDR3. Looked up from germline, CDR1 is MNHNS and CDR2 is SASEGT. J lost 1 base, V lost 2 bases, and 6 bases had no gene match. The CDR3: CASSELGTRRQETQYF. CDR3 sequence (DNA): TGTGCCAGCAGTGAATTGGGGACTAGACGCCAAGAGACCCAGTACTTC.

The rearrangement links TRBV15 to TRBJ2-5, with 13 bases fitting TRBD2. This CDR3 region has 16 residues. J gave up 5 bases and V 1 base, and 4 bases lay outside the gene matches. Germline values: CDR1 LNHNV, CDR2 YYDKDF (reference sequence). In DNA, the CDR3 is TGTGCCACCAGCAGAGGGACTAGCGGGAGCTCCGAGACCCAGTACTTC. Translation: CATSRGTSGSSETQYF. Full variable domain (remainder filled in from reference TRBV15 and TRBJ2-5): DAMVIQNPRYQVTQFGKPVTLSCSQTLNHNVMYWYQQKSSQAPKLLFHYYDKDFNNEADTPDNFQSRRPNTSFCFLDIRSPGLGDTAMYLCATSRGTSGSSETQYFGPGTRLLVL.

The chain recombines TRBV4-1 with TRBJ2-3; D remains unclear. The CDR3 totals 16 residues. Germline-derived CDR1 and CDR2 are MGHRA and YSYEKL. V shed 3 bases and J shed 8 bases, with 21 bases lying between them. In DNA form, the CDR3 reads TGCGCCAGCAGCCATGGGTCTATCACGTGGGATGGTACGCAGTATTTT. It codes for CASSHGSITWDGTQYF.

This clonotype has a handful of counts. The V gene is TRBV15, the J gene TRBJ2-4; D not resolved. This CDR3 has 16 amino acids. Germline V lookup: CDR1 LNHNV, CDR2 YYDKDF (reference sequence). The V end was cut by 3 bases, the J end by 0 bases, with 12 bases between. The CDR3 spells CATSSAPKIAKNIQYF. Written as DNA, the CDR3 is TGTGCCACCAGCAGCGCCCCTAAGATAGCCAAAAACATTCAGTACTTC.

This clonotype was detected a few times. This chain uses TRBV15 with TRBJ2-7, with D possibly being TRBD1 (5 bases). Germline V CDR1 and CDR2: LNHNV, YYDKDF (reference sequence). V lost 3 bases to trimming and J lost 3 bases, with 9 bases between them. There are 13 residues in the CDR3. The CDR3 sequence: CATSRFQGYEQYF. The CDR3 bases are TGTGCCACCAGCAGGTTCCAGGGCTACGAGCAGTACTTC.

The chain has TRBV24-1 and TRBJ2-2; no firm D call. There are 15 residues in the CDR3. V lost 4 bases to trimming and J lost 3 bases, with 11 bases between them. Germline V lookup: CDR1 KGHDR, CDR2 SFDVKD. CDR3: CATSDSTRDTGELFF. The CDR3 DNA reads as TGTGCCACCAGTGACTCGACAAGGGACACCGGGGAGCTGTTTTTT.

Comment on this clonotype: A much larger clone differs by one base, so this may be a read error. V is TRBV7-6 and J is TRBJ2-3; 10 nucleotides align to TRBD2. This CDR3 is 14 amino acids long. The germline CDR1 and CDR2 sequences are SGHVS and FNYEAQ. Trimming removed 5 bases from V and 4 bases from J; junction bases left unmatched: 3. The CDR3 region is CASSRGTSADTQYF. The CDR3 nucleotides are TGTGCCAGCAGCCGTGGGACTAGCGCAGATACGCAGTATTTT.

V is TRBV20-1 and J is TRBJ1-1; D ambiguous. Between the trimmed V and J ends, which lost 3 bases and 0 bases, there was a span of 11 bases. The CDR3 is 14 residues long. Germline CDR1 is DFQATT and CDR2 is SNEGSKA (reference sequence). In DNA form, the CDR3 reads TGCAGTGCTAGTAGGTCCAGGATGAACACTGAAGCTTTCTTT. Its protein is CSASRSRMNTEAFF.

The genes are TRBV7-3 and TRBJ2-3, with a possible D match to TRBD2 (5 bases). CDR1 SGHTA and CDR2 FQGTGA come from the germline V gene. The CDR3 length is 16 residues. Trimming shortened V by 1 base and J by 1 base, and 12 bases separated the two germline ends. As DNA, the CDR3 is TGTGCCAGCAGCTTAAGGGAGCTGGGCCGCACAGATACGCAGTATTTT. The encoded protein is CASSLRELGRTDTQYF.

This chain uses TRBV27 with TRBJ2-5; 10 positions agree with TRBD1. Germline assignment: CDR1 MNHEY and CDR2 SMNVEV (reference sequence). J gave up 2 bases and V 8 bases, and 14 bases lay outside the gene matches. The CDR3 runs to 17 residues. The CDR3 sequence is CASGWTGGSLIQETQYF. DNA for the CDR3: TGTGCCAGCGGCTGGACAGGGGGTTCCTTAATTCAAGAGACCCAGTACTTC.

The chain recombines TRBV7-9 with TRBJ1-1; D possibly corresponds to TRBD1 (6 bases). The length of the CDR3 is 15 residues. Germline assignment: CDR1 SEHNR and CDR2 FQNEAQ (reference sequence). With 3 bases removed from V and 1 base from J, the gap between germline ends came to 12 bases. The chain's CDR3 is CASSFFSQGNTEAFF. The CDR3 DNA reads TGTGCCAGCAGCTTCTTCTCACAGGGGAACACTGAAGCTTTCTTT.

V gene TRBV2 combines with J gene TRBJ2-5; either TRBD1 or TRBD2 may fit D (5 bases each). The germline V gene has CDR1 SNHLY and CDR2 FYNNEI. This CDR3 spans 15 amino acids. Between the trimmed V and J ends, which lost 4 bases and 9 bases, there was a span of 21 bases. The CDR3 sequence: CASSGGTGTRLAQYF. The CDR3 region has the DNA TGTGCCAGCAGTGGAGGGACGGGAACGAGGCTGGCCCAGTACTTC.

The chain combines TRBV29-1 with TRBJ2-3, with D unclear. The ends were cut back, 1 base at V and 1 base at J, with 3 bases in the middle. CDR1 and CDR2 (germline): SQVTM, ANQGSEA. CDR3 length: 12 residues. The CDR3 DNA reads as TGCAGCGTTGAAGGGGGCACAGATACGCAGTATTTT. It encodes CSVEGGTDTQYF.

J is TRBJ2-7 and V is TRBV5-6; 8 positions agree with TRBD1. Germline-derived CDR1 and CDR2 are SGHDT and YYEEEE. Unmatched junction bases numbered 4, after V lost 4 bases and J lost 1 base. The length of the CDR3 is 14 residues. CDR3 sequence (DNA): TGTGCCAGCAGCCGACAGGGGACATCCTACGAGCAGTACTTC. Amino acid sequence: CASSRQGTSYEQYF. Together with reference TRBV5-6 and TRBJ2-7, the CDR3 gives the full variable domain: DAGVTQSPTHLIKTRGQQVTLRCSPKSGHDTVSWYQQALGQGPQFIFQYYEEEERQRGNFPDRFSGHQFPNYSSELNVNALLLGDSALYLCASSRQGTSYEQYFGPGTRLTVT.

The chain links TRBV9 to TRBJ2-1, with 7 bases identical to TRBD1. Germline-derived CDR1 and CDR2 are SGDLS and YYNGEE. The CDR3 is made up of 14 amino acids. The junction had 5 bases not matched to a gene; V was cut back by 0 bases and J by 8 bases. CDR3 nucleotides: TGTGCCAGCAGCGTAGGGGACAGCCATCATGAGCAGTTCTTC. Protein product: CASSVGDSHHEQFF.

The chain combines TRBV18 with TRBJ1-1, with D perhaps TRBD1 (5 bases). V lost 3 bases and J 1 base, leaving 12 bases between the germline ends. The CDR3 is 15 residues long. Germline V gene sequence: CDR1 KGHSH, CDR2 LQKENI. The CDR3 reads CASSPGVIKNTEAFF. CDR3 nucleotides: TGTGCCAGCTCACCGGGGGTAATCAAGAACACTGAAGCTTTCTTT.

This clonotype was seen a handful of times. The chain joins TRBV7-6 to TRBJ2-7; D is uncertain. CDR1 is SGHVS and CDR2 is FNYEAQ in the germline V gene. Deletions cut 2 bases from V and 2 bases from J, with 10 bases between. This CDR3 contains 14 residues. The CDR3 region is CASSLHGKAYEQYF. Written as DNA, the CDR3 is TGTGCCAGCAGCTTACACGGCAAAGCCTACGAGCAGTACTTC.

V usage is TRBV20-1 and J usage is TRBJ2-1; D assignment may be TRBD1 or TRBD2 (7 bases each). V was trimmed by 6 bases and J by 4 bases, leaving 22 bases between them. The CDR3 covers 16 residues. Germline CDR1 DFQATT, CDR2 SNEGSKA (reference sequence). The DNA for the CDR3 is TGCAGTGCGCCAAGGGAGGGGGCTTTTGTGTACAATGAGCAGTTCTTC. It encodes CSAPREGAFVYNEQFF.

This chain uses TRBV9 with TRBJ2-5; D is unclear. Germline-derived CDR1 and CDR2 are SGDLS and YYNGEE. The CDR3 is made up of 15 amino acids. V was trimmed by 3 bases and J by 1 base, leaving 13 bases between them. The chain's CDR3 is CASSAQGFRQETQYF. The DNA for the CDR3 is TGTGCCAGCAGCGCCCAAGGGTTTCGCCAAGAGACCCAGTACTTC.

This clonotype showed up just a few times. The chain joins TRBV29-1 to TRBJ1-6; 9 nucleotides align to TRBD1. CDR3 length: 13 amino acids. The trim removed 7 bases at V and 8 bases at J, leaving 6 bases unmatched. Germline loops: CDR1 SQVTM, CDR2 ANQGSEA. CDR3 protein: CSAGTGKHSPLHF. CDR3 DNA sequence: TGCAGCGCCGGGACAGGGAAGCATTCACCCCTCCACTTT. Drawing the rest from reference TRBV29-1 and TRBJ1-6, the complete variable domain is SAVISQKPSRDICQRGTSLTIQCQVDSQVTMMFWYRQQPGQSLTLIATANQGSEATYESGFVIDKFPISRPNLTFSTLTVSNMSPEDSSIYLCSAGTGKHSPLHFGNGTRLTVT.

This clonotype has ten or more counts. This chain joins TRBV7-6 and TRBJ2-5; D is ambiguous. The CDR3 sequence is 13 residues long. Between the trimmed V and J ends, which lost 4 bases and 4 bases, there was a span of 10 bases. CDR1 and CDR2 from the germline V gene are SGHVS and FNYEAQ. The CDR3 bases are TGTGCCAGCAGCTCACGACGAGGAGAGACCCAGTACTTC. Amino acid sequence: CASSSRRGETQYF.

There are a few counts of this clonotype. The genes are TRBV20-1 and TRBJ2-1; 9 bases fit TRBD2. CDR3 length equals 16 residues. CDR1 DFQATT and CDR2 SNEGSKA come from the germline V gene (reference sequence). V shed 3 bases and J 10 bases; nucleotides not matched to a gene: 16. The CDR3 DNA reads TGCAGTGCTAGCGCCCTAGCGGGGAACCGGGCATGGGAGCAGTTCTTC. Protein sequence: CSASALAGNRAWEQFF.